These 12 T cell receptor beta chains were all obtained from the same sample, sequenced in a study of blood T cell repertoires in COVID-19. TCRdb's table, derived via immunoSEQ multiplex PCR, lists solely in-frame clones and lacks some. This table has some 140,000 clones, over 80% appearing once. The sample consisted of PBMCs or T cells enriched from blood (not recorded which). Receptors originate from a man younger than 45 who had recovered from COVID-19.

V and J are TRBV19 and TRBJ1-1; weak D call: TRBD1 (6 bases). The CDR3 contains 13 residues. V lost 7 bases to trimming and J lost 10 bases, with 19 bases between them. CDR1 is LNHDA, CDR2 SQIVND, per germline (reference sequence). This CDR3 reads CASTQLGGPAAFF. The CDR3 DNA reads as TGTGCCAGTACCCAATTGGGGGGGCCGGCAGCTTTCTTT.

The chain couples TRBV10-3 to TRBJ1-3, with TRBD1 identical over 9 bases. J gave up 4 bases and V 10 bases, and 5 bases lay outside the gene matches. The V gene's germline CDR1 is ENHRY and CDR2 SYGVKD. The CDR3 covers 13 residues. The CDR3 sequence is CASLGTGGNTIYF. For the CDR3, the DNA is TGTGCCAGCCTGGGGACAGGGGGAAACACCATATATTTT.

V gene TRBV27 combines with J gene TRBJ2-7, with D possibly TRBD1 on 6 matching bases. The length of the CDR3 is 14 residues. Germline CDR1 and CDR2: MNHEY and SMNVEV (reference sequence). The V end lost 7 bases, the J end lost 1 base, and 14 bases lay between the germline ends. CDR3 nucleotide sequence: TGTGCCAGCAAAATCTCGCAGGGGTCCTACGAGCAGTACTTC. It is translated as CASKISQGSYEQYF.

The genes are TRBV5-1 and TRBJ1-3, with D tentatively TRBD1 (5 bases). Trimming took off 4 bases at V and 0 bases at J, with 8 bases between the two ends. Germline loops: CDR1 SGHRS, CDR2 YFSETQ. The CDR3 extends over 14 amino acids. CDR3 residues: CASSPGGSGNTIYF. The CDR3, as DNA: TGCGCCAGCAGCCCCGGGGGCTCTGGAAACACCATATATTTT. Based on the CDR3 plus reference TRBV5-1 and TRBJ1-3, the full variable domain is KAGVTQTPRYLIKTRGQQVTLSCSPISGHRSVSWYQQTPGQGLQFLFEYFSETQRNKGNFPGRFSGRQFSNSRSEMNVSTLELGDSALYLCASSPGGSGNTIYFGEGSWLTVV.

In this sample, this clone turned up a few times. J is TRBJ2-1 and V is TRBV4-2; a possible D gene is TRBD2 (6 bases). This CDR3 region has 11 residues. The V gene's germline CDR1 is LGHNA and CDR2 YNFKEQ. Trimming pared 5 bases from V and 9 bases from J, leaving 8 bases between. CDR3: CASSVGGEQFF. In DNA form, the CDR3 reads TGTGCCAGCAGCGTGGGGGGTGAGCAGTTCTTC.

The CDR3 loop is CASSPGIGGSTEAFF. The CDR3 DNA is TGTGCCAGCAGCCCGGGGATTGGGGGGTCCACTGAAGCTTTCTTT. The chain carries TRBV7-9 and TRBJ1-1; D is perhaps TRBD1 (5 bases). V was pared by 5 bases and J by 4 bases, with 17 bases between. The CDR3 extends over 15 amino acids. Germline-derived CDR1 and CDR2 are SEHNR and FQNEAQ (reference sequence).

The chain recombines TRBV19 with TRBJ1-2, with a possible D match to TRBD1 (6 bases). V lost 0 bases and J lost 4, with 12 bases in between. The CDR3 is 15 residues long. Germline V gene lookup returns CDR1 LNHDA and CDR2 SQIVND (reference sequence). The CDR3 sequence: CASSIDRTVPYGYTF. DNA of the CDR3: TGTGCCAGTAGTATAGATAGGACAGTTCCCTATGGCTACACCTTC. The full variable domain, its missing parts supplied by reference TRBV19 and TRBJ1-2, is DGGITQSPKYLFRKEGQNVTLSCEQNLNHDAMYWYRQDPGQGLRLIYYSQIVNDFQKGDIAEGYSVSREKKESFPLTVTSAQKNPTAFYLCASSIDRTVPYGYTFGSGTRLTVV.

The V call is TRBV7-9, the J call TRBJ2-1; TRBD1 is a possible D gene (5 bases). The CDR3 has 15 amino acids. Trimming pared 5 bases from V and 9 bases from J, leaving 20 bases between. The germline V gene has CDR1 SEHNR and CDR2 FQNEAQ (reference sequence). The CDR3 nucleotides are TGTGCCAGCAGCCCCCGGACACAATTCGGGCCTGAGCAGTTCTTC. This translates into CASSPRTQFGPEQFF. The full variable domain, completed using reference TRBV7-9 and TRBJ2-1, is DTGVSQNPRHKITKRGQNVTFRCDPISEHNRLYWYRQTLGQGPEFLTYFQNEAQLEKSRLLSDRFSAERPKGSFSTLEIQRTEQGDSAMYLCASSPRTQFGPEQFFGPGTRLTVL.

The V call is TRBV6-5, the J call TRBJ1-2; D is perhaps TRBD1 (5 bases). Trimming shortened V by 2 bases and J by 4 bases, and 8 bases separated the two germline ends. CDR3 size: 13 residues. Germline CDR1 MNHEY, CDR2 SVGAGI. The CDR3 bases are TGTGCCAGCAGTTACAACAGGCTCTATGGCTACACCTTC. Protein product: CASSYNRLYGYTF.

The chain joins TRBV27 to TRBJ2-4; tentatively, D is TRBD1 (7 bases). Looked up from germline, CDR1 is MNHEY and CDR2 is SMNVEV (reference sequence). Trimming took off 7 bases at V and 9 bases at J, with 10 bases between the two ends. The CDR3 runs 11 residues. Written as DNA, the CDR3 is TGTGCCAGCACCCAGGGGGGCATTCAGTACTTC. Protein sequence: CASTQGGIQYF.

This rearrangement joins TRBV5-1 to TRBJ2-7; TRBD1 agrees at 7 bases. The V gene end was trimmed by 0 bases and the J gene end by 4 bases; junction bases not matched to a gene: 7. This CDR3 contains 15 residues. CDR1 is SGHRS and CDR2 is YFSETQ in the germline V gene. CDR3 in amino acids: CASSLEGQGEYEQYF. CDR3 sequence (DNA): TGCGCCAGCAGCTTGGAGGGGCAGGGGGAATACGAGCAGTACTTC.

The CDR3 protein is CASSLGTGYGYTF. The CDR3, as DNA: TGTGCCAGCAGCCTGGGGACAGGCTATGGCTACACCTTC. This chain links TRBV14 with TRBJ1-2; the match to TRBD1 covers 8 bases. CDR1 is SGHDN, CDR2 FVKESK, per germline. V gave up 4 bases and J gave up 4 bases; unmatched junction bases: 2. The CDR3 covers 13 residues.